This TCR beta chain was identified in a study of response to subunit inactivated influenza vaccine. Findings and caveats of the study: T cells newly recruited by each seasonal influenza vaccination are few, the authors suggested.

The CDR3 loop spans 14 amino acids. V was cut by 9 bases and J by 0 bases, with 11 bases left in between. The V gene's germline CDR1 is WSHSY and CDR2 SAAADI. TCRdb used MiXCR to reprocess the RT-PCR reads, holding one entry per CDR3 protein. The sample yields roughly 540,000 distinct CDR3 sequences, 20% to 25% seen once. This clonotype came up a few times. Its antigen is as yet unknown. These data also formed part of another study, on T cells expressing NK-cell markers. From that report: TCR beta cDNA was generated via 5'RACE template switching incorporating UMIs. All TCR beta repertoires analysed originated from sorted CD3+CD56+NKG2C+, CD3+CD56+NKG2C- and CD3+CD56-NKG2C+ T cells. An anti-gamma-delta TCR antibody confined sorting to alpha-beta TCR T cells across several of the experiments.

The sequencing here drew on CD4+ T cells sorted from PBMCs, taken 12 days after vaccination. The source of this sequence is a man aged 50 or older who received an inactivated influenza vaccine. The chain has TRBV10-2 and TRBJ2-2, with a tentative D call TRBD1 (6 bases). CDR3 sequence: CASSGHANTGELFF. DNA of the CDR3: TGCGCCAGTTCGGGACATGCGAACACCGGGGAGCTGTTTTTT.